Shown below are 21 T cell receptor beta chains from a single sample sequenced in a study of T cell responses to AZD1222 COVID-19 vaccine. The protocol was immunoSEQ multiplex PCR, while the TCRdb copy is restricted to in-frame clones and leaves out a portion. This sample has 140,000 to 150,000 clones; roughly nine tenths occur once, and the top ten carry roughly 3.8%. The sequencing used peripheral blood, collected 28 days after the second AZD1222 dose. The receptors here all came from an adult who received the AZD1222 COVID-19 vaccine.

The chain uses TRBV7-2 and TRBJ1-3, with 7 bases lining up with TRBD1. Germline CDR1 and CDR2: SGHTA and FQGNSA. The ends lost 0 bases at V and 4 bases at J; junction bases unmatched: 0. The CDR3 contains 14 residues. The CDR3 coding sequence is TGTGCCAGCAGCTTAGCAGGGGGCGGAAACACCATATATTTT. Protein sequence: CASSLAGGGNTIYF.

V and J are TRBV11-3 and TRBJ2-7, with 9 bases aligning to TRBD2. J lost 2 bases, V lost 5 bases, and 7 bases had no gene match. Germline V gives CDR1 SGHNT, CDR2 YENEEA. The CDR3 contains 15 residues. In DNA, the CDR3 is TGTGCCAGCAGCGACCTGGGACTAGCTGCCTACGAGCAGTACTTC. Its protein is CASSDLGLAAYEQYF.

This sequence joins TRBV7-2 and TRBJ2-3; D call uncertain. This CDR3 comprises 15 residues. CDR1 is SGHTA and CDR2 is FQGNSA in the germline V gene. Trimming removed 1 base from V and 2 bases from J, with 10 bases in between. CDR3 in amino acids: CASSLGPADTDTQYF. CDR3 sequence (DNA): TGTGCCAGCAGCTTAGGGCCAGCCGACACAGATACGCAGTATTTT.

This clone was observed a single time. V gene TRBV18 combines with J gene TRBJ1-4; 8 nucleotides match TRBD1. The trim removed 2 bases at V and 0 bases at J, leaving 11 bases unmatched. Germline assignment: CDR1 KGHSH and CDR2 LQKENI. The CDR3 length is 19 residues. CDR3 DNA: TGTGCCAGCTCACCAAGAGACGGACAGGGCTTAACAACTAATGAAAAACTGTTTTTT. Translated, it gives CASSPRDGQGLTTNEKLFF.

The chain joins TRBV9 to TRBJ2-7, with 7 nucleotides matching TRBD2. The CDR3 has 16 amino acids. V shed 4 bases, J shed 0 bases, and the junction held 10 bases outside the gene matches. Germline CDR1 reads SGDLS; CDR2 reads YYNGEE. Here the CDR3 DNA reads TGTGCCAGCAGCCTCCGCCCACTAGCGCCCTCCTACGAGCAGTACTTC. Its translation: CASSLRPLAPSYEQYF.

V and J are TRBV4-2 and TRBJ2-1, with 10 bases identical to TRBD2. Unmatched junction bases numbered 6, after V lost 1 base and J lost 6 bases. This CDR3 is 16 amino acids long. Germline loops: CDR1 LGHNA, CDR2 YNFKEQ. This CDR3 is CASSQASGSSSNEQFF. In nucleotides, the CDR3 is TGTGCCAGCAGCCAAGCTAGCGGGAGTTCCAGCAATGAGCAGTTCTTC.

V and J are TRBV19 and TRBJ1-2; possibly TRBD1 for D (6 bases). CDR1 and CDR2 (germline): LNHDA, SQIVND (reference sequence). The CDR3 loop spans 14 amino acids. The V and J ends lost 8 bases and 1 base respectively, with 14 bases between them. CDR3 in amino acids: CASRLNRVNYGYTF. The CDR3 DNA follows: TGTGCCAGTCGCCTCAACAGGGTTAACTATGGCTACACCTTC.

The V gene is TRBV7-3, the J gene TRBJ1-1, with TRBD1 matching over 10 bases. The CDR3 contains 13 residues. Germline V gene lookup returns CDR1 SGHTA and CDR2 FQGTGA. V was clipped by 3 bases and J by 11 bases; unmatched bases: 6. CDR3 in amino acids: CASSFDRGLRAFF. CDR3 DNA: TGTGCCAGCAGCTTTGACAGGGGGCTTCGGGCTTTCTTT.

Concerning this clone itself: This same CDR3 is encoded by further DNA sequences in the sample. The V gene is TRBV7-9, the J gene TRBJ1-5; D uncertain. The germline V and J ends were trimmed by 3 bases and 7 bases, with 7 bases remaining between them. This CDR3 is 12 amino acids long. CDR1 is SEHNR and CDR2 is FQNEAQ in the germline V gene (reference sequence). CDR3 bases: TGTGCCAGCAGCTTGGGTGACCAGCCCCAGCATTTT. Amino acids: CASSLGDQPQHF.

The gene calls are TRBV11-1 and TRBJ1-1; TRBD1 agrees at 8 bases. J was trimmed by 0 bases and V by 6 bases; bases with no gene match: 3. Germline lookup yields CDR1 SGHAT and CDR2 FQDESV (reference sequence). This CDR3 comprises 14 residues. CDR3: CASSPDRVNTEAFF. In DNA form, the CDR3 reads TGTGCCAGCAGTCCGGACAGGGTGAACACTGAAGCTTTCTTT.

CDR3 DNA: TGTGCCAGCAGTTTTTCCTACGAGCAGTACTTC. Amino acids: CASSFSYEQYF. V is TRBV2 and J is TRBJ2-7, with unresolved D. Trimming took 5 bases from V and 1 from J, leaving 3 bases between them. CDR1 and CDR2 (germline): SNHLY, FYNNEI. This CDR3 contains 11 residues.

The chain employs TRBV12-3 or TRBV12-4 and TRBJ2-2, with D unresolved. The CDR3 consists of 13 residues. Trimming stripped 10 bases from V and 0 bases from J, with 9 bases between. The DNA of the CDR3 is TGTGCCACCAGAGAAGCGAACACCGGGGAGCTGTTTTTT. This encodes CATREANTGELFF.

The V and J genes are TRBV29-1 and TRBJ2-3, with unresolved D. Germline V gene lookup returns CDR1 SQVTM and CDR2 ANQGSEA. The CDR3 runs to 12 residues. V was shortened by 8 bases and J by 6 bases, with 15 bases between the two germline ends. CDR3 loop: CSPTDGKDTQYF. CDR3 bases: TGCAGCCCCACGGATGGTAAGGATACGCAGTATTTT.

The V gene is TRBV19, the J gene TRBJ1-2; D perhaps matches TRBD1 (6 bases). This CDR3 has 14 residues. Germline V lookup: CDR1 LNHDA, CDR2 SQIVND (reference sequence). With 5 bases removed from V and 3 bases from J, the gap between germline ends came to 13 bases. The CDR3 nucleotides read TGTGCCAGTAGTCCCCAGACAGGATACTATGGCTACACCTTC. The encoded protein is CASSPQTGYYGYTF.

The CDR3 protein is CASSLDRLSYNEQFF. Here the CDR3 DNA reads TGTGCCAGCAGCTTAGACAGGCTCTCCTACAATGAGCAGTTCTTC. The V gene is TRBV11-2, the J gene TRBJ2-1; D remains ambiguous. In germline, CDR1 is SGHAT, CDR2 FQNNGV. V gave up 0 bases and J gave up 0 bases, with 6 bases separating them. There are 15 residues in the CDR3.

V is TRBV11-2 and J is TRBJ2-3, with D maybe TRBD2 (6 bases). The germline V gene has CDR1 SGHAT and CDR2 FQNNGV. CDR3 length equals 16 residues. Trimming removed 4 bases from V and 3 bases from J, with 17 bases in between. CDR3 residues: CASSSKTSRGTDTQYF. CDR3 DNA: TGTGCCAGCAGCTCGAAAACTAGCCGGGGGACAGATACGCAGTATTTT.

This chain links TRBV27 with TRBJ2-7; D is uncertain. Germline lookup yields CDR1 MNHEY and CDR2 SMNVEV (reference sequence). The CDR3 consists of 8 residues. The V end lost 11 bases, the J end lost 5 bases, and 4 bases lay between the germline ends. CDR3 sequence: CAPHEQYF. The CDR3 DNA reads as TGTGCCCCCCACGAGCAGTACTTC.

The CDR3 reads CSASLRQGGSEAFF. CDR3 in DNA: TGCAGCGCTTCCTTAAGGCAGGGGGGGTCCGAAGCTTTCTTT. The V gene is TRBV29-1, the J gene TRBJ1-1, with 7 bases fitting TRBD1. CDR1 SQVTM and CDR2 ANQGSEA come from the germline V gene. Unmatched junction bases numbered 16, after V lost 7 bases and J lost 8 bases. The CDR3 has 14 amino acids.

The genes are TRBV29-1 and TRBJ2-5, with TRBD2 matching 12 bases. Germline CDR1 reads SQVTM; CDR2 reads ANQGSEA. V lost 6 bases and J lost 4; bases outside the gene matches: 6. The CDR3 length is 14 residues. The DNA for the CDR3 is TGCAGCGTAAGAGGACTAGCGGGGTTAGAGACCCAGTACTTC. It codes for CSVRGLAGLETQYF.

This sequence joins TRBV2 and TRBJ2-2; no definite D call. Trimming took off 5 bases at V and 2 bases at J, with 3 bases between the two ends. CDR1 is SNHLY and CDR2 is FYNNEI in the germline V gene. The CDR3 runs to 12 residues. The DNA for the CDR3 is TGTGCCAGCAGTTCTAACACCGGGGAGCTGTTTTTT. It codes for CASSSNTGELFF.

The chain employs TRBV29-1 and TRBJ1-2, with 8 bases lining up with TRBD1. With 7 bases clipped from V and 6 bases from J, the junction kept 4 bases outside the gene matches. Germline V CDR1 and CDR2: SQVTM, ANQGSEA. The length of the CDR3 is 11 residues. DNA of the CDR3: TGCAGCGACAGGGGGGATAATGGCTACACCTTC. Its protein product is CSDRGDNGYTF.